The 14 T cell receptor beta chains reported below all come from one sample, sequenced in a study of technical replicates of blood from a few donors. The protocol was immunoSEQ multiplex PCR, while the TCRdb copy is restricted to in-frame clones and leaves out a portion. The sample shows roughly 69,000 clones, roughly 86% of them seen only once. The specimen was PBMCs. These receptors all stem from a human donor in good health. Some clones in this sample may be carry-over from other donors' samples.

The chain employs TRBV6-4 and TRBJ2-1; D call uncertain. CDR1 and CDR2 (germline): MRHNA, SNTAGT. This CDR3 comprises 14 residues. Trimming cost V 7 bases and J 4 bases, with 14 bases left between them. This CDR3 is CASTLPDSYNEQFF. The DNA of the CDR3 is TGTGCCAGCACACTCCCTGACTCTTACAATGAGCAGTTCTTC.

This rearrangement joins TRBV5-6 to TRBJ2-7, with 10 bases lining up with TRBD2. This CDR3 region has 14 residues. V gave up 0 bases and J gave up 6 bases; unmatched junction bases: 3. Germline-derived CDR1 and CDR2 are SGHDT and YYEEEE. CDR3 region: CASSLDPSGSEQYF. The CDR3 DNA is TGTGCCAGCAGCTTGGACCCTAGCGGGAGCGAGCAGTACTTC.

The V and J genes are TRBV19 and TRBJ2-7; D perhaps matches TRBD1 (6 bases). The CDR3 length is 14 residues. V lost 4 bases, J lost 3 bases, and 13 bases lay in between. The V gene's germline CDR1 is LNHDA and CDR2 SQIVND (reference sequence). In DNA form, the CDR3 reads TGTGCCAGTAGTAGTTGGACAGAAAACTACGAGCAGTACTTC. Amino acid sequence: CASSSWTENYEQYF.

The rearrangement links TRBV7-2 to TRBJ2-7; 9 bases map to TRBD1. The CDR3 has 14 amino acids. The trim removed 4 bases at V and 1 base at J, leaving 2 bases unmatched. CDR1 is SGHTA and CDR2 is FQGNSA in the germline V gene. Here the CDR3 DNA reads TGTGCCAGCAGCTGGGGACAGGGATCCTACGAGCAGTACTTC. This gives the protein CASSWGQGSYEQYF.

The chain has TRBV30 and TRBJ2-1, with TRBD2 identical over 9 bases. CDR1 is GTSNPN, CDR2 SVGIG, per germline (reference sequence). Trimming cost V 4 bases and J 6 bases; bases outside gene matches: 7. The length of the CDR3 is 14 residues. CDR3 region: CAWNGASGINEQFF. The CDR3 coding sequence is TGTGCCTGGAACGGGGCTAGCGGGATCAATGAGCAGTTCTTC.

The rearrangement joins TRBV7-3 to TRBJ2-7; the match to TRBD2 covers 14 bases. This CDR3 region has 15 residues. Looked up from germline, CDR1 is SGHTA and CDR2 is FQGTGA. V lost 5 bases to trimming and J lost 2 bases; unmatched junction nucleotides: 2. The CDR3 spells CASSLGLAGAYEQYF. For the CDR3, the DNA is TGTGCCAGCAGCCTGGGACTAGCGGGAGCCTACGAGCAGTACTTC.

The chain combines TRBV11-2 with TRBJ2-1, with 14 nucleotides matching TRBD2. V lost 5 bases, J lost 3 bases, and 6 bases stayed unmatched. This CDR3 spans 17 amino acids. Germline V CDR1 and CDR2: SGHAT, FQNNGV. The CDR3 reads CASSVGTSGSSYNEQFF. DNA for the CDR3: TGTGCCAGCAGCGTTGGGACTAGCGGGAGCAGCTACAATGAGCAGTTCTTC.

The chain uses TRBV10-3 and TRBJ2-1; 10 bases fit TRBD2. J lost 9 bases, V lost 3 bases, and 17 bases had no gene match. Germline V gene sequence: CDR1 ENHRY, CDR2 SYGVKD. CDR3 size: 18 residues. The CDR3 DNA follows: TGTGCCATCAGTGATAGGACTAGCGGCGGGGGACTTGCTGGTGAGCAGTTCTTC. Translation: CAISDRTSGGGLAGEQFF.

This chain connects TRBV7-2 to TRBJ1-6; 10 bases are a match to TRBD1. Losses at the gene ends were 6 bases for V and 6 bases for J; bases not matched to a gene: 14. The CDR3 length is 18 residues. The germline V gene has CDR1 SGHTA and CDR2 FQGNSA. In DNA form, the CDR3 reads TGTGCCAGCAGTGGGCCGCGTGACAGGGGGCGCGGTAATTCACCCCTCCACTTT. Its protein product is CASSGPRDRGRGNSPLHF.

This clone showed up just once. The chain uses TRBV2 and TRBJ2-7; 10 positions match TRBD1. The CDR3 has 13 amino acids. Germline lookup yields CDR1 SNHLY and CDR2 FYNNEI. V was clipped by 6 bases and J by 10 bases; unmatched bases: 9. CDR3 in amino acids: CASRRDRGPRQYF. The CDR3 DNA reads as TGTGCCAGCAGAAGAGACAGGGGGCCCCGCCAGTACTTC.

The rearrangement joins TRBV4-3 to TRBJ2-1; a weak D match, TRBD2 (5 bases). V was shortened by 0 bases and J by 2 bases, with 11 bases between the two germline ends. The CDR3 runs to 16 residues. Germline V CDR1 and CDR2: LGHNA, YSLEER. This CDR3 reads CASSQDLAGTYNEQFF. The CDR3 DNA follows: TGCGCCAGCAGCCAAGATCTAGCAGGAACCTACAATGAGCAGTTCTTC.

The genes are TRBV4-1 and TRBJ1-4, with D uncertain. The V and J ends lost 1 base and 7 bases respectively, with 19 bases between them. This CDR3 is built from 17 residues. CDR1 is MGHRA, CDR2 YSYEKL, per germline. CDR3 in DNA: TGCGCCAGCAGCCAAGGCCCTGGGAGGTCATTGGGTGAAAAACTGTTTTTT. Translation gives CASSQGPGRSLGEKLFF.

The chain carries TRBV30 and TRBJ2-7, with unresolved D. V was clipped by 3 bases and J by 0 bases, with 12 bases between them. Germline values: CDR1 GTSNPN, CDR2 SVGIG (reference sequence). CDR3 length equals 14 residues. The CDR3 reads CAWSPYGTSYEQYF. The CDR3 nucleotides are TGTGCCTGGAGCCCCTATGGTACCTCCTACGAGCAGTACTTC.

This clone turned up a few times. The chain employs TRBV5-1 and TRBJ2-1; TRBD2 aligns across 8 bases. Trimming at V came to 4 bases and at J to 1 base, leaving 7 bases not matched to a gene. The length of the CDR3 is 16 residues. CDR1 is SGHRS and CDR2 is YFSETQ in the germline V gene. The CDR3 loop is CASSPVASGSYNEQFF. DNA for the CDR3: TGCGCCAGCAGCCCTGTGGCTAGCGGGTCCTACAATGAGCAGTTCTTC.